This T cell receptor (beta chain) was identified in a study of vaccination and CD4 T cells after COVID-19. Study-level background: The convalescents were made up of six males and four females, two of whom were Hispanic.

This clonotype came up a few times. Its cognate antigen is unknown. An Oncomine TCR Beta short-read assay was used to sequence the DNA from cultured CD4+ T cells. A single record per CDR3 protein comes from TCRdb applying MiXCR to the PCR reads. The profile shows roughly 4,600 distinct CDR3 sequences, 21% of them singletons. V was clipped by 4 bases and J by 3 bases, with 10 bases between them. The CDR3 is 13 residues long. Germline V gene data show CDR1 as SGHNT and CDR2 as YYREEE (reference sequence). The sample's treatment: roughly ten-day PBMC culture with coronavirus spike peptide pools or control peptides (ViraFEST assay). TCR sequencing followed the expansion of antigen-specific T cells with peptide pools in ViraFEST. PBMC cultures, at approximately 2 million cells per well, received 8.5 to 10 IU/ml IL-2 and roughly 9 ug/ml peptide pools.

The receptor was derived from a human donor who had recovered from COVID-19. Sequences were obtained from CD4+ T cells from blood, cultured in vitro. The J gene is TRBJ2-5, the V gene TRBV5-4, with D possibly being TRBD2 (6 bases). The CDR3 loop is CASSPTGEETQYF. The DNA of the CDR3 is TGTGCCAGCAGCCCCACGGGGGAAGAGACCCAGTACTTC.